The 11 T cell receptor beta chains presented below share a single source sample, sequenced in a study of cytotoxic CD8 clonotypes in ibrutinib-treated CLL. Libraries were prepared by immunoSEQ multiplex PCR; TCRdb keeps only in-frame clonotypes and omits some of them. This table holds a few hundred thousand clones, roughly 71% found once. Sequences were derived from PBMCs, sampled after 36 months of ibrutinib treatment. These receptors were obtained from a human donor with chronic lymphocytic leukemia.

This clone came up once. The V call is TRBV18, the J call TRBJ2-7; TRBD1 might be the D (5 bases). The V gene lost 1 base and the J gene lost 2 bases, with 9 bases spanning the gap. CDR3 length: 14 amino acids. CDR1 KGHSH and CDR2 LQKENI come from the germline V gene. The CDR3 spells CASSPLRGAYEQYF. CDR3 nucleotides: TGTGCCAGCTCACCACTAAGGGGTGCCTACGAGCAGTACTTC.

This rearrangement joins TRBV18 to TRBJ2-2; tentatively, D is TRBD1 (6 bases). V lost 5 bases and J lost 1, with 8 bases in between. The CDR3 sequence is 14 residues long. Germline CDR1 reads KGHSH; CDR2 reads LQKENI. CDR3: CASSWDKNTGELFF. As DNA, the CDR3 is TGTGCCAGCTCATGGGACAAGAACACCGGGGAGCTGTTTTTT.

This clone was found many times. The V gene is TRBV6-5, the J gene TRBJ2-7; 7 bases map to TRBD1. Germline lookup yields CDR1 MNHEY and CDR2 SVGAGI. The CDR3 totals 14 residues. The V gene end was trimmed by 5 bases and the J gene end by 1 base; junction bases not matched to a gene: 5. As DNA, the CDR3 is TGTGCCAGCAGTGCCCGGGACAGATCCTACGAGCAGTACTTC. Its protein product is CASSARDRSYEQYF.

V gene TRBV11-3 combines with J gene TRBJ2-5, with a tentative D call TRBD2 (5 bases). This CDR3 has 13 amino acids. The V end was cut by 2 bases, the J end by 5 bases, with 9 bases between. The germline gives CDR1 SGHNT, CDR2 YENEEA. This CDR3 reads CASSLIGVETQYF. The DNA of the CDR3 is TGTGCCAGCAGCTTAATCGGGGTTGAGACCCAGTACTTC.

A few counts support this clone. The chain has TRBV7-9 and TRBJ2-7; possibly TRBD2 for D (6 bases). Germline CDR1 is SEHNR and CDR2 is FQNEAQ (reference sequence). The CDR3 extends over 13 amino acids. V was cut by 4 bases and J by 5 bases, with 12 bases left in between. DNA of the CDR3: TGTGCCAGCAGCTCGCTAGGGAGGAACGAGCAGTACTTC. Protein product: CASSSLGRNEQYF.

The rearrangement links TRBV7-8 to TRBJ2-5, with D possibly TRBD1 on 6 matching bases. Germline values: CDR1 SGHVS, CDR2 FQNEAQ. The CDR3 totals 15 residues. Trimming took 2 bases from V and 1 from J, leaving 11 bases between them. CDR3: CASSLYEQGQETQYF. The CDR3, as DNA: TGTGCCAGCAGCTTATACGAACAGGGCCAAGAGACCCAGTACTTC.

This clone was seen once. This sequence joins TRBV29-1 and TRBJ1-1; D gene ambiguous. The germline gives CDR1 SQVTM, CDR2 ANQGSEA. The CDR3 totals 13 residues. V lost 4 bases and J 6 bases, leaving 15 bases between the germline ends. The CDR3 sequence: CSVAHAPYAEAFF. The CDR3 DNA reads as TGCAGCGTTGCCCACGCCCCCTACGCTGAAGCTTTCTTT. The complete variable domain, with remaining parts taken from reference TRBV29-1 and TRBJ1-1, reads SAVISQKPSRDICQRGTSLTIQCQVDSQVTMMFWYRQQPGQSLTLIATANQGSEATYESGFVIDKFPISRPNLTFSTLTVSNMSPEDSSIYLCSVAHAPYAEAFFGQGTRLTVV.

This clone was seen just once. V usage is TRBV9 and J usage is TRBJ2-1; 12 nucleotides line up with TRBD2. This CDR3 comprises 19 residues. Germline CDR1 SGDLS, CDR2 YYNGEE. Germline trimming cut 0 bases from V and 0 bases from J; bases unmatched to any gene: 7. The CDR3 coding sequence is TGTGCCAGCAGCGTAGGCCTAGCGGGGGGGCCTTCCTCCTACAATGAGCAGTTCTTC. Its protein is CASSVGLAGGPSSYNEQFF.

The chain employs TRBV27 and TRBJ1-1; 11 bases are a match to TRBD1. The V and J ends lost 6 bases and 0 bases, in that order; junction bases with no gene match: 3. CDR3 size: 15 residues. Germline CDR1 and CDR2: MNHEY and SMNVEV (reference sequence). CDR3 amino acids: CASRGQGDMNTEAFF. In nucleotides, the CDR3 is TGTGCCAGCAGGGGACAGGGGGATATGAACACTGAAGCTTTCTTT.

This clone has more than one count but fewer than ten. This chain joins TRBV6-1 and TRBJ1-4, with TRBD1 matching 7 bases. J was trimmed by 8 bases and V by 7 bases; bases with no gene match: 4. The CDR3 has 12 residues. CDR1 MNHNS and CDR2 SASEGT come from the germline V gene. The CDR3 DNA sequence: TGTGCCAGCACCGACAGGGTGGAAAAACTGTTTTTT. Its protein product is CASTDRVEKLFF.

This clone has just one count. V is TRBV5-1 and J is TRBJ2-7; TRBD2 matches 11 bases. Looked up from germline, CDR1 is SGHRS and CDR2 is YFSETQ. V lost 0 bases and J lost 2; bases outside the gene matches: 4. The length of the CDR3 is 16 residues. CDR3 residues: CASSLGLAGNPYEQYF. The DNA for the CDR3 is TGCGCCAGCAGCTTGGGACTAGCGGGGAATCCCTACGAGCAGTACTTC.